Listed below are T cell receptor beta chains from one sample, sequenced in a study of regulatory T cells in long-lasting Graves disease. TCRdb analysed the multiplex PCR reads with MiXCR anew, one entry per CDR3 protein. The table records 600,000 to 800,000 distinct CDR3 sequences, 30% of them present only once. The material was peripheral blood mononuclear cells (PBMCs), obtained when the disease was refractory, from a patient treated with antithyroid drugs. Receptor source: a female donor with Graves disease. CDR3s include the opening cysteine and the closing phenylalanine or tryptophan. Fields, in order: CDR3 DNA, CDR3 protein, J gene, D gene, clone size, V gene. A D gene is named only where the DNA matches it firmly. Clone size is not always given. Where it is, it says once, few, many or a class for expanded clones.

TGTGCCAGCAGTTTGGACTGGAGCTCCTATAATTCACCCCTCCACTTT | CASSLDWSSYNSPLHF | TRBJ1-6 | - | many | TRBV28
TGTGCCAGCACTCTCCAACCGGAGTCGGCCTCCTACGAGCAGTACTTC | CASTLQPESASYEQYF | TRBJ2-7 | - | many | TRBV12-3/TRBV12-4
TGTGCCAGTAAAAGGCCGTCAGATTATGGCTACACCTTC | CASKRPSDYGYTF | TRBJ1-2 | - | - | TRBV19
TGCAGTGCTATTCCCCAAGTCGGTGATACGCAGTATTTT | CSAIPQVGDTQYF | TRBJ2-3 | - | once | TRBV20-1
TGTGCCAGCAGCCGGGTCACGGCGAACACTGAAGCTTTCTTT | CASSRVTANTEAFF | TRBJ1-1 | - | - | TRBV6-1
TGTGCCAGCCGAACGGACAGGGCAGGCAATCAGCCCCAGCATTTT | CASRTDRAGNQPQHF | TRBJ1-5 | TRBD1 | - | TRBV19
TGTGCCAGCAGTTTCCTCCAACAGGGGGTATCAAAACTGTTTTTT | CASSFLQQGVSKLFF | TRBJ1-4 | TRBD1 | few | TRBV28
TGTGCCAGCAGCTTAGTTGGGTACTACGAGCAGTACTTC | CASSLVGYYEQYF | TRBJ2-7 | - | many | TRBV11-2
TGTGCCACCAGCAGTTACGGGACTATCTACGAGCAGTACTTC | CATSSYGTIYEQYF | TRBJ2-7 | TRBD2 | few | TRBV15
TGTGCCAGCAGCGCTACGACAGGGGGCATTGGAAACACCATATATTTT | CASSATTGGIGNTIYF | TRBJ1-3 | TRBD1 | - | TRBV9
TGTGCCAGCAGCGTGCCCGGGACAGGGCTTGAAAAACTGTTTTTT | CASSVPGTGLEKLFF | TRBJ1-4 | TRBD1 | - | TRBV7-9
TGTGCCAGCAGTTTTAGCGGGAGTCCCTACGAGCAGTACTTC | CASSFSGSPYEQYF | TRBJ2-7 | TRBD2 | few | TRBV12-3/TRBV12-4
TGTGCCAGCAGCGAGGTTTCCTTTGACAATTCACCCCTCCACTTT | CASSEVSFDNSPLHF | TRBJ1-6 | - | many | TRBV28
TGTGCCAGCAGCCCGGGCACCTTGGGGGAGCAGTACTTC | CASSPGTLGEQYF | TRBJ2-7 | - | many | TRBV2
TGTGCCAGTACCCCCGGCGATCGATACACCGGGGAGCTGTTTTTT | CASTPGDRYTGELFF | TRBJ2-2 | - | - | TRBV19
TGTGCCAGCAGTCGGGGGTTTAGGGACACTGAAGCTTTCTTT | CASSRGFRDTEAFF | TRBJ1-1 | - | few | TRBV6-1
TGTGCCAGCAGACCTTCTTGGGGGGACGGTTATGGCTACACCTTC | CASRPSWGDGYGYTF | TRBJ1-2 | - | many | TRBV6-1
TGTGCCTGGAGTGGAGGGTTCCGGGACTATGGCTACACCTTC | CAWSGGFRDYGYTF | TRBJ1-2 | - | - | TRBV30